This T cell receptor beta chain emerged from a study of shared clonotypes between healthy human individuals. Points from the study as a whole: Memory subsets generally showed smaller estimated richness than naive subsets did. Sharing of clonotypes among donors was expected to vary with sequencing depth. Clonotype sharing across several donors was observed for around 5% of naive CD4 clonotypes.

In the case of this clone: Its antigen is not identified.

Some clones are missing from TCRdb's copy, which holds only in-frame ones; the method was immunoSEQ multiplex PCR. The table records 2 million to 2.5 million clones, under 97% of them present only once. With V trimmed by 3 bases and J by 1 base, 8 bases remained unmatched. This CDR3 contains 16 residues. From germline, CDR1 is SGHKS and CDR2 YYEKEE (reference sequence). Material for sequencing was naive CD4+ T cells sorted from blood. Described subset: CD45RA+ positively selected. The chain combines TRBV5-5 with TRBJ2-7; 9 bases match TRBD1. The TCR originated in a young man in good health. CDR3 in DNA: TGTGCCAGCAGCTCAGGGATAGACAGGGGGTCCTACGAGCAGTACTTC. Translation: CASSSGIDRGSYEQYF.